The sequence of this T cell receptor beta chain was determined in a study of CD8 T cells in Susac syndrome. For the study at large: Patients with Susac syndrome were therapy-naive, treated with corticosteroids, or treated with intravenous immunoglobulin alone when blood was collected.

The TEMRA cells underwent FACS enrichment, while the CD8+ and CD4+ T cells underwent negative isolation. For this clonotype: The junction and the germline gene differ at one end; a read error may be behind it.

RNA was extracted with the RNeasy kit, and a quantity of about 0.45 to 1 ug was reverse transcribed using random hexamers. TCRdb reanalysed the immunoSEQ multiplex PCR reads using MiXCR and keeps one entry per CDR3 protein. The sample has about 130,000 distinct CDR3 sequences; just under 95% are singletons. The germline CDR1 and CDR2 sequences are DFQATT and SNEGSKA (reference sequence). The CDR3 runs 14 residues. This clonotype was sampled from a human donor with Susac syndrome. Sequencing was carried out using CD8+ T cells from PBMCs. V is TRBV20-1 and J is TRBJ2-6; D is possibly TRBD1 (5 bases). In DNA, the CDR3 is TGCAGTGCTAGAGCCCGCTCTGGGGCCAACGTCCTGATTTTC. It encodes CSARARSGANVLIF.